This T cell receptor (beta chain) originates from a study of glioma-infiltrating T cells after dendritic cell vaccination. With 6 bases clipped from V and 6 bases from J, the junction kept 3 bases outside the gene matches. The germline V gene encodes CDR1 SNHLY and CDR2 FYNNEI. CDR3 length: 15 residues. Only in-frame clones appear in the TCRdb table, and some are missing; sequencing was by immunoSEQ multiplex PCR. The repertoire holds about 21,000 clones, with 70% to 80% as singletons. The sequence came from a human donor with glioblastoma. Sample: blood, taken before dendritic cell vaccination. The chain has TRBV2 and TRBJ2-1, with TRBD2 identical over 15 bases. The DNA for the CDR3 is TGTGCCAGCAGCCCGGGACTAGCGGGAGGCAATGAGCAGTTCTTC. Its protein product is CASSPGLAGGNEQFF.